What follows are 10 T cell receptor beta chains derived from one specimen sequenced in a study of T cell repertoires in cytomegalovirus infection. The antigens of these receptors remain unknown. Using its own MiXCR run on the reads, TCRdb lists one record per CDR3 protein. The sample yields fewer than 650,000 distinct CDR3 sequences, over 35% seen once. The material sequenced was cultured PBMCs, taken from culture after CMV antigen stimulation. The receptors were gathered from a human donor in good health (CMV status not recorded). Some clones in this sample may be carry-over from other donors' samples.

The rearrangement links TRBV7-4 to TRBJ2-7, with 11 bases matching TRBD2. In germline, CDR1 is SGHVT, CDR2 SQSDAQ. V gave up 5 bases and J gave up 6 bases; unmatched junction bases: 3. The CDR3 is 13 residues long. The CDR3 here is CASSPTSGSEQYF. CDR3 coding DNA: TGTGCCAGCAGCCCCACTAGCGGGAGCGAGCAGTACTTC. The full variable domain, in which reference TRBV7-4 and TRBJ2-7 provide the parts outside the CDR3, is GAGVSQSPRYKVAKRGRDVALRCDSISGHVTLYWYRQTLGQGSEVLTYSQSDAQRDKSGRPSGRFSAERPERSVSTLKIQRTEQGDSAVYLCASSPTSGSEQYFGPGTRLTVT.

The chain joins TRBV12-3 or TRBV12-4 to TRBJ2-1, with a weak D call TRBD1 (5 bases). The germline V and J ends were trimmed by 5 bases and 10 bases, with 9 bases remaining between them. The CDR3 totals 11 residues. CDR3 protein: CASSMTAEQFF. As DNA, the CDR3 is TGTGCCAGCAGTATGACAGCCGAGCAGTTCTTC.

CDR3 protein: CASTAVGTHHYNEQFF. The CDR3 coding sequence is TGTGCCAGCACCGCCGTTGGGACTCACCACTACAATGAGCAGTTCTTC. The rearrangement links TRBV6-2 or TRBV6-3 to TRBJ2-1; possible D gene TRBD2, 6 bases. V was cut by 7 bases and J by 3 bases, with 19 bases left in between. CDR1 and CDR2 from the germline V gene are MNHEY and SVGEGT. The CDR3 sequence is 16 residues long.

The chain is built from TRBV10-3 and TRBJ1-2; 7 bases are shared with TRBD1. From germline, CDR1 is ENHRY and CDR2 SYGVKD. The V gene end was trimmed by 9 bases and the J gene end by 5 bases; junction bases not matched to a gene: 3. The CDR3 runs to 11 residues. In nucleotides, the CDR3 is TGTGCCATTACAGGGGAATATGGCTACACCTTC. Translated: CAITGEYGYTF.

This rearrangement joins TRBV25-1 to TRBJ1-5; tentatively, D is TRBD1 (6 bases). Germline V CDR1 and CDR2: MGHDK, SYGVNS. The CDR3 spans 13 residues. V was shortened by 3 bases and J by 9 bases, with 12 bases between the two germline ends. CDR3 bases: TGTGCCAGCAGTGAGGGGGCCCGACCGCCCCAGCATTTT. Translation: CASSEGARPPQHF. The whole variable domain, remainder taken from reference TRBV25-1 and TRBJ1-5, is EADIYQTPRYLVIGTGKKITLECSQTMGHDKMYWYQQDPGMELHLIHYSYGVNSTEKGDLSSESTVSRIRTEHFPLTLESARPSHTSQYLCASSEGARPPQHFGDGTRLSIL.

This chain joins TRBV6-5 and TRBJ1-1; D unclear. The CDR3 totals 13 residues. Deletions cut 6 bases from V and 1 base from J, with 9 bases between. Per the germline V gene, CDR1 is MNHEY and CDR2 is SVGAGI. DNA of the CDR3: TGTGCCAGCAGGAGGGCAGGGAACACTGAAGCTTTCTTT. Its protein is CASRRAGNTEAFF.

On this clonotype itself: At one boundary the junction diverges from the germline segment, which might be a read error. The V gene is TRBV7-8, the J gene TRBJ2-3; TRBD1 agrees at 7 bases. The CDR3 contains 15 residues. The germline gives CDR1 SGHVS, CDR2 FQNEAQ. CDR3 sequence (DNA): TGTGCCAGCAGCTTTCAGGAAACAGGGGCAGATACGAAGTATTTT. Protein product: CASSFQETGADTKYF.

CDR3 sequence (DNA): TGTGCCAGCAGTTCTCCACCCAGGGGGGACACTGAAGCTTTCTTT. Translating gives CASSSPPRGDTEAFF. J is TRBJ1-1 and V is TRBV28; 7 bases match TRBD1. V was pared by 4 bases and J by 3 bases, with 8 bases of the junction left unmatched. The CDR3 contains 15 residues. The germline V gene has CDR1 MDHEN and CDR2 SYDVKM. Filled out from reference TRBV28 and TRBJ1-1, the complete variable domain reads DVKVTQSSRYLVKRTGEKVFLECVQDMDHENMFWYRQDPGLGLRLIYFSYDVKMKEKGDIPEGYSVSREKKERFSLILESASTNQTSMYLCASSSPPRGDTEAFFGQGTRLTVV.

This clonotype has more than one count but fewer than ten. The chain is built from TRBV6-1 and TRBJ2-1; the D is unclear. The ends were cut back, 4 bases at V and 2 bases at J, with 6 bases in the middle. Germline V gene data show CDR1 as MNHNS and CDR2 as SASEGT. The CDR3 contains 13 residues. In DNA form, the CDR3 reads TGTGCCAGCAGTGCGGTCCCCTACAATGAGCAGTTCTTC. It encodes CASSAVPYNEQFF.

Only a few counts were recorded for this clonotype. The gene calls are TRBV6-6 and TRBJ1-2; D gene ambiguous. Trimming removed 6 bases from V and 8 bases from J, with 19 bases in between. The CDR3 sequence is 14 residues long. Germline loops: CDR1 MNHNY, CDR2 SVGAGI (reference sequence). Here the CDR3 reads CASSPARAVRGYTF. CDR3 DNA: TGTGCCAGCAGCCCAGCCCGGGCCGTTAGGGGCTACACCTTC.